These 21 T cell receptor beta chains originate from one sample sequenced in a study of blood T cell repertoires in COVID-19. Libraries were prepared by immunoSEQ multiplex PCR; TCRdb keeps only in-frame clonotypes and omits some of them. Here the sample spans some 310,000 clones, roughly 91% being singletons. The sequenced sample was PBMCs or T cells enriched from blood (not recorded which). These receptors all stem from a woman between 25 and 40 years old who had recovered from COVID-19.

The genes are TRBV5-4 and TRBJ1-1; the D is unclear. Germline V CDR1 and CDR2: SGHNT, YYREEE (reference sequence). V lost 1 base, J lost 6 bases, and 16 bases lay in between. The CDR3 loop spans 15 amino acids. DNA for the CDR3: TGTGCCAGCAGCTTGTTCACCCTGAGAGGCGCTGAAGCTTTCTTT. This codes for CASSLFTLRGAEAFF.

This clone was seen just once. V is TRBV7-2 and J is TRBJ1-1; TRBD1 aligns across 9 bases. The CDR3 is 13 amino acids. V lost 5 bases to trimming and J lost 6 bases; unmatched junction nucleotides: 4. Looked up from germline, CDR1 is SGHTA and CDR2 is FQGNSA. The CDR3 region has the DNA TGTGCCAGCAGCCCCACAGGGGGCCCTGAAGCTTTCTTT. Its protein product is CASSPTGGPEAFF.

The rearrangement links TRBV10-3 to TRBJ2-3; 12 bases agree with TRBD1. V shed 6 bases, J shed 4 bases, and the junction held 5 bases outside the gene matches. The CDR3 consists of 15 residues. CDR1 is ENHRY, CDR2 SYGVKD, per germline. The CDR3 bases are TGTGCCATCAGGAAGGGACAGGGGGCCCCAGATACGCAGTATTTT. It specifies CAIRKGQGAPDTQYF.

The chain combines TRBV5-6 with TRBJ1-1, with D maybe TRBD1 (5 bases). Trimming shortened V by 0 bases and J by 3 bases, and 9 bases separated the two germline ends. CDR1 and CDR2 (germline): SGHDT, YYEEEE. CDR3 length: 14 amino acids. CDR3: CASSLAGRDTEAFF. The CDR3 nucleotides are TGTGCCAGCAGCTTGGCAGGGAGGGACACTGAAGCTTTCTTT.

The DNA of the CDR3 is TGTGCCAGCAGCTTAGCCGGGACAGGGGGCTACGAGCAGTACTTC. Protein: CASSLAGTGGYEQYF. The V call is TRBV7-6, the J call TRBJ2-7; 11 nucleotides agree with TRBD1. The V and J ends lost 0 bases and 3 bases, in that order; junction bases with no gene match: 1. CDR3 length: 15 residues. CDR1 is SGHVS, CDR2 FNYEAQ, per germline.

V and J are TRBV27 and TRBJ1-5; no reliable D call. Germline CDR1 MNHEY, CDR2 SMNVEV (reference sequence). The CDR3 consists of 12 residues. V was trimmed by 4 bases and J by 7 bases, leaving 8 bases between them. CDR3 amino acids: CASSSPMQPQHF. The CDR3 DNA is TGTGCCAGCAGTTCCCCAATGCAGCCCCAGCATTTT.

This clone was seen once. The chain recombines TRBV11-3 with TRBJ2-7; no clear D gene. V gave up 2 bases and J gave up 6 bases, with 11 bases separating them. The CDR3 loop spans 13 amino acids. Germline lookup yields CDR1 SGHNT and CDR2 YENEEA. In DNA, the CDR3 is TGTGCCAGCAGCTTAAATGTTAGGAGCGAGCAGTACTTC. Its translation: CASSLNVRSEQYF.

The chain has TRBV6-1 and TRBJ2-7; D gene unclear. CDR3 length: 15 residues. Per germline, CDR1 MNHNS and CDR2 SASEGT. Trimming took off 3 bases at V and 2 bases at J, with 14 bases between the two ends. This chain's CDR3 is CASSESVVNTYEQYF. The CDR3 DNA reads as TGTGCCAGCAGTGAGTCGGTGGTAAATACCTACGAGCAGTACTTC.

The V gene is TRBV7-9, the J gene TRBJ2-5; weak D call: TRBD2 (6 bases). Germline V gene data show CDR1 as SEHNR and CDR2 as FQNEAQ (reference sequence). The CDR3 runs 17 residues. The V and J ends lost 1 base and 5 bases respectively, with 20 bases between them. CDR3 bases: TGTGCCAGCAGCTTAGGCCTACTAGCTACTCTTCTGGAGACCCAGTACTTC. Translation: CASSLGLLATLLETQYF.

The gene calls are TRBV7-9 and TRBJ1-2; D is unclear. With 3 bases removed from V and 0 bases from J, the gap between germline ends came to 23 bases. The CDR3 covers 19 residues. CDR1 is SEHNR and CDR2 is FQNEAQ in the germline V gene (reference sequence). The DNA of the CDR3 is TGTGCCAGCAGCTTGAAGTGGAAAATCGGAGACGGCCCTAACTATGGCTACACCTTC. Translated: CASSLKWKIGDGPNYGYTF.

The chain carries TRBV6-5 and TRBJ1-1; 8 nucleotides line up with TRBD1. CDR1 is MNHEY and CDR2 is SVGAGI in the germline V gene. J lost 0 bases, V lost 7 bases, and 7 bases had no gene match. This CDR3 is 15 amino acids long. CDR3 protein: CASIPQGAVNTEAFF. The CDR3 nucleotides are TGTGCCAGCATTCCGCAGGGGGCGGTGAACACTGAAGCTTTCTTT.

The chain uses TRBV6-2 or TRBV6-3 and TRBJ2-5; tentative D call: TRBD2 (6 bases). Germline V gene data show CDR1 as MNHEY and CDR2 as SVGEGT. This CDR3 spans 18 amino acids. Trimming cost V 5 bases and J 0 bases, with 22 bases left between them. CDR3: CASSPGTESVWDQETQYF. The CDR3 nucleotides read TGTGCCAGCAGTCCCGGGACTGAGTCCGTTTGGGACCAAGAGACCCAGTACTTC.

The rearrangement links TRBV27 to TRBJ2-5; 7 nucleotides align to TRBD2. This CDR3 region has 14 residues. The V gene end was trimmed by 3 bases and the J gene end by 4 bases; junction bases not matched to a gene: 5. Germline lookup yields CDR1 MNHEY and CDR2 SMNVEV (reference sequence). CDR3 nucleotides: TGTGCCAGCAGTTTCGCGGGAGAGGTAGAGACCCAGTACTTC. Its protein is CASSFAGEVETQYF.

J is TRBJ2-1 and V is TRBV6-1; tentatively, D is TRBD2 (5 bases). This CDR3 is 17 amino acids long. The V gene's germline CDR1 is MNHNS and CDR2 SASEGT. Trimming took off 3 bases at V and 6 bases at J, with 21 bases between the two ends. The CDR3 bases are TGTGCCAGCAGTGACGAGTTTTGGGGAATGGGGAGCAATGAGCAGTTCTTC. Translated: CASSDEFWGMGSNEQFF.

This chain uses TRBV30 with TRBJ1-1, with D unresolved. This CDR3 spans 15 amino acids. V lost 1 base and J lost 0, with 12 bases in between. Germline V gene sequence: CDR1 GTSNPN, CDR2 SVGIG (reference sequence). The CDR3 is CAWSAPQDMNTEAFF. The CDR3 nucleotides are TGTGCCTGGAGTGCCCCCCAGGATATGAACACTGAAGCTTTCTTT.

The V and J genes are TRBV7-9 and TRBJ1-3; 8 nucleotides align to TRBD1. The CDR3 consists of 15 residues. V shed 5 bases, J shed 4 bases, and the junction held 7 bases outside the gene matches. Germline assignment: CDR1 SEHNR and CDR2 FQNEAQ (reference sequence). CDR3 nucleotides: TGTGCCAGCAGCCAGCTGGGGGACAGGGGAAACACCATATATTTT. It translates to CASSQLGDRGNTIYF.

A few counts support this clone. The chain links TRBV30 to TRBJ1-5; unclear D gene. The germline V gene has CDR1 GTSNPN and CDR2 SVGIG (reference sequence). V shed 0 bases and J shed 4 bases, with 13 bases lying between them. This CDR3 comprises 15 residues. CDR3 nucleotide sequence: TGTGCCTGGAGTGTAGGCAGGAGCGGTAATCAGCCCCAGCATTTT. Protein product: CAWSVGRSGNQPQHF.

This rearrangement joins TRBV5-1 to TRBJ2-1; tentative D call: TRBD2 (6 bases). From germline, CDR1 is SGHRS and CDR2 YFSETQ. The V gene lost 4 bases and the J gene lost 3 bases, with 17 bases spanning the gap. There are 16 residues in the CDR3. The CDR3 loop reads CASSSQTRGNYNEQFF. CDR3 in DNA: TGCGCCAGCAGCAGCCAGACTAGAGGGAACTACAATGAGCAGTTCTTC.

The chain couples TRBV4-1 to TRBJ2-1; TRBD2 aligns across 10 bases. The V gene end was trimmed by 2 bases and the J gene end by 6 bases; junction bases not matched to a gene: 7. The CDR3 is made up of 16 amino acids. CDR1 MGHRA and CDR2 YSYEKL come from the germline V gene. The CDR3 sequence: CASSQRLAGAINEQFF. CDR3 nucleotide sequence: TGCGCCAGCAGCCAACGTCTAGCGGGAGCAATCAATGAGCAGTTCTTC.

This rearrangement joins TRBV11-2 to TRBJ1-2, with a weak D call TRBD1 (6 bases). Trimming removed 5 bases from V and 4 bases from J, with 11 bases in between. Germline CDR1 is SGHAT and CDR2 is FQNNGV. The CDR3 is 13 amino acids. The CDR3 nucleotides read TGTGCCAGCAGCACACAGGGTTTCTATGGCTACACCTTC. Amino acid sequence: CASSTQGFYGYTF.

This chain connects TRBV19 to TRBJ2-1; 7 nucleotides match TRBD2. The CDR3 is 16 residues long. Germline lookup yields CDR1 LNHDA and CDR2 SQIVND (reference sequence). The J segment lost 4 bases and the V segment lost 0 bases, leaving 6 bases of the junction unmatched. As DNA, the CDR3 is TGTGCCAGTAGTATAGATGCGGGAGTACATTACAATGAGCAGTTCTTC. It is translated as CASSIDAGVHYNEQFF.